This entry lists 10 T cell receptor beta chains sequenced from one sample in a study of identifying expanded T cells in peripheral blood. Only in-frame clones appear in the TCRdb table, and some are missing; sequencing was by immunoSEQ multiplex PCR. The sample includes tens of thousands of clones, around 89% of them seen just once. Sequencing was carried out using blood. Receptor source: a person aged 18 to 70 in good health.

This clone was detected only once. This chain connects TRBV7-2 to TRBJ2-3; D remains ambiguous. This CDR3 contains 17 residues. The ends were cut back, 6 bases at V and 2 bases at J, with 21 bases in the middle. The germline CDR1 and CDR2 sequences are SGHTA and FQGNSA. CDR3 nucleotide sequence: TGTGCCAGCAGGCGAAAGGGTTTAGGGTCCGCCACAGATACGCAGTATTTT. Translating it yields CASRRKGLGSATDTQYF.

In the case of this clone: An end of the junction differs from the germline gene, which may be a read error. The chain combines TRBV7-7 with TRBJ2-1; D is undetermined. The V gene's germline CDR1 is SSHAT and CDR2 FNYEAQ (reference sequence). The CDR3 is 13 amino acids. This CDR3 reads CASSSDRYNEQFF. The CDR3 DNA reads TGTGCTAGCAGCTCGGACCGCTACAATGAGCAGTTCTTC.

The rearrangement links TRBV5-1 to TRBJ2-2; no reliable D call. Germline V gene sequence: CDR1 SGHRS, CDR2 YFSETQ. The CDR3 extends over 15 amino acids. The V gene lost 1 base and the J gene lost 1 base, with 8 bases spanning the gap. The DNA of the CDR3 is TGCGCCAGCAGCTTGTCCCGACAGAACACCGGGGAGCTGTTTTTT. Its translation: CASSLSRQNTGELFF.

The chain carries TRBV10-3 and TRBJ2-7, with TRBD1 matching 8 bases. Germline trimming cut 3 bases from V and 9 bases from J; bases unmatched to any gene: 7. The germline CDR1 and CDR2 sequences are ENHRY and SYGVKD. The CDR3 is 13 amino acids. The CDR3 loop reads CAISEGTGPGQYF. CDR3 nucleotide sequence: TGTGCCATCAGTGAAGGGACAGGCCCCGGGCAGTACTTC.

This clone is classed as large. The CDR3 DNA sequence: TGCGCCAGCAGCTTGGGGGACCGGGGCCGGATCTACGAGCAGTACTTC. This sequence encodes CASSLGDRGRIYEQYF. This chain links TRBV5-1 with TRBJ2-7; D assignment may be TRBD1 or TRBD2 (5 bases each). Trimming removed 0 bases from V and 3 bases from J, with 16 bases in between. Germline-derived CDR1 and CDR2 are SGHRS and YFSETQ. This CDR3 is built from 16 residues.

CDR3 residues: CASNIDGYNEQFF. The CDR3 DNA is TGTGCCAGCAACATCGACGGCTACAATGAGCAGTTCTTC. The V and J genes are TRBV25-1 and TRBJ2-1; no clear D. Germline V gene data show CDR1 as MGHDK and CDR2 as SYGVNS. The ends were cut back, 7 bases at V and 3 bases at J, with 10 bases in the middle. This CDR3 is 13 amino acids long.

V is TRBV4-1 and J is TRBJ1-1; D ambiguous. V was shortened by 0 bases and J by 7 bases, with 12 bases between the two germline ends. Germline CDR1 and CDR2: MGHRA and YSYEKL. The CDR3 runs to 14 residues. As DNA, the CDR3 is TGCGCCAGCAGCCAAGAGGTAGTGAGGGTTGAAGCTTTCTTT. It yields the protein CASSQEVVRVEAFF.

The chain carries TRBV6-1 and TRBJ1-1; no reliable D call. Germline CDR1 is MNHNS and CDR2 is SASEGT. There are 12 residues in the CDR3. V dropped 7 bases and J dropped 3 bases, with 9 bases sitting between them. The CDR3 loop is CASIQSDTEAFF. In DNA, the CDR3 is TGTGCCAGCATTCAGTCAGACACTGAAGCTTTCTTT.

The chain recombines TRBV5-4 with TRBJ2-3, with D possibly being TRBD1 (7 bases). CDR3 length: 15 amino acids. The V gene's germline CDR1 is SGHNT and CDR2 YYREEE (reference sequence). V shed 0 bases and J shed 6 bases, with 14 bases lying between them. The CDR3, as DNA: TGTGCCAGCAGCTTGGTGGGCGGGACAGCGGATACGCAGTATTTT. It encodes CASSLVGGTADTQYF.

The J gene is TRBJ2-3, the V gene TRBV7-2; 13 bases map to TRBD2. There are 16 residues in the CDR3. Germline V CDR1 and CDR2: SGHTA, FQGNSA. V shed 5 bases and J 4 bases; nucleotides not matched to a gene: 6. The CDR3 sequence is CASSPTSGRAADTQYF. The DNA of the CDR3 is TGTGCCAGCAGCCCAACTAGCGGGAGGGCCGCAGATACGCAGTATTTT.